These 3 T cell receptor beta chains share one sample of origin, sequenced in a study of Graves' ophthalmopathy and Graves' hyperthyroidism. Amplification of TCR beta CDR3 regions used RNA transcripts. The library came from an HTBI-primed first-round RT-PCR and a second-round multiplex PCR. Each CDR3 protein gets one entry after TCRdb re-called the multiplex PCR reads with MiXCR. The sample records about 740,000 distinct CDR3 sequences, 35% to 50% being singletons. The sequencing sample was made of peripheral blood. The receptors stem from an adult man with Graves' ophthalmopathy.

This clonotype occurred a few times. The chain employs TRBV20-1 and TRBJ1-1; D is possibly TRBD1 (5 bases). In germline, CDR1 is DFQATT, CDR2 SNEGSKA (reference sequence). CDR3 length equals 16 residues. Trimming shortened V by 1 base and J by 1 base, and 16 bases separated the two germline ends. The CDR3 loop is CSARASNRGWNTEAFF. Written as DNA, the CDR3 is TGCAGTGCTAGAGCCTCAAATCGGGGGTGGAACACTGAAGCTTTCTTT.

The genes are TRBV5-4 and TRBJ2-5; the D is unclear. Trimming took 3 bases from V and 3 from J, leaving 21 bases between them. The CDR3 has 17 amino acids. Germline values: CDR1 SGHNT, CDR2 YYREEE (reference sequence). The CDR3: CASSSGLGVAPKETQYF. CDR3 coding DNA: TGTGCCAGCAGCTCGGGTTTGGGCGTGGCCCCGAAAGAGACCCAGTACTTC.

In regard to this clonotype: A much larger clone lies a single base off, so this may be a read error. V gene TRBV2 combines with J gene TRBJ2-7; the D gene is possibly TRBD2 (6 bases). With 5 bases removed from V and 5 bases from J, the gap between germline ends came to 19 bases. The CDR3 has 15 amino acids. The V gene's germline CDR1 is SNHLY and CDR2 FYNNEI. CDR3 in amino acids: CASSSGSFGSNEQYF. As DNA, the CDR3 is TGTGCCAGCAGTTCCGGGAGTTTTGGGTCCAACGAGCAGTACTTC.